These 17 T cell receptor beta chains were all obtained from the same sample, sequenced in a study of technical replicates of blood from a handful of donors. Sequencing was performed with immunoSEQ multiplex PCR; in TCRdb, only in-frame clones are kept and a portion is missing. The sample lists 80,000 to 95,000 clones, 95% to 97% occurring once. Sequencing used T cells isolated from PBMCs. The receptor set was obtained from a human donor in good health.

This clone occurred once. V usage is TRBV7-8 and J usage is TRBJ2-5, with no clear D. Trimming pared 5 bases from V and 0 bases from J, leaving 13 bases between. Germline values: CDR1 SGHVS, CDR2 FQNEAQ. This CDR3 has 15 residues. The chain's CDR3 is CASSKDTLYQETQYF. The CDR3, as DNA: TGTGCCAGCAGCAAAGACACTTTGTACCAAGAGACCCAGTACTTC.

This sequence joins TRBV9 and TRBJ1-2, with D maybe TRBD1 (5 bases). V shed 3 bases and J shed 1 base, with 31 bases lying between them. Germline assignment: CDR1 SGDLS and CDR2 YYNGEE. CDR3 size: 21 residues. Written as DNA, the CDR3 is TGTGCCAGCAGCGCCCCCCTTCACGCGGGGACCGGTGAGGGTTATAACTATGGCTACACCTTC. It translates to CASSAPLHAGTGEGYNYGYTF.

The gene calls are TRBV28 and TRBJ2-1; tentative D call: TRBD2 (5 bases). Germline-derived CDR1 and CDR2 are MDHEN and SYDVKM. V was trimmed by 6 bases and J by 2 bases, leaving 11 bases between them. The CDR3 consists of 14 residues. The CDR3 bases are TGTGCCAGCAGGCTAGCAGAACCCTACAATGAGCAGTTCTTC. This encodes CASRLAEPYNEQFF. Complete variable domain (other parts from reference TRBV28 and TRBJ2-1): DVKVTQSSRYLVKRTGEKVFLECVQDMDHENMFWYRQDPGLGLRLIYFSYDVKMKEKGDIPEGYSVSREKKERFSLILESASTNQTSMYLCASRLAEPYNEQFFGPGTRLTVL.

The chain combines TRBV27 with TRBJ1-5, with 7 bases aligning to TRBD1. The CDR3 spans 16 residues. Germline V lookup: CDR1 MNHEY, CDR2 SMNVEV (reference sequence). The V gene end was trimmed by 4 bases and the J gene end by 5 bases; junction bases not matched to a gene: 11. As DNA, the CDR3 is TGTGCCAGCAGTTCGTACAGGGGCCGGACCTATCAGCCCCAGCATTTT. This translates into CASSSYRGRTYQPQHF.

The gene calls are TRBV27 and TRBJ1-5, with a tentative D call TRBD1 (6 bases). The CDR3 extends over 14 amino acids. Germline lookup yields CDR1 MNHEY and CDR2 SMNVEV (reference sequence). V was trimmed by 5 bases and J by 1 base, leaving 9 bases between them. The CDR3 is CASSPQGSNQPQHF. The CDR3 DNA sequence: TGTGCCAGCAGTCCACAGGGCAGCAATCAGCCCCAGCATTTT.

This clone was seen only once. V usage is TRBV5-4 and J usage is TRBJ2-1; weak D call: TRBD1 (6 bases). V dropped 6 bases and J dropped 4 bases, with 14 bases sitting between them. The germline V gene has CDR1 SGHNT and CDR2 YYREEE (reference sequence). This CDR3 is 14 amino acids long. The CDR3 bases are TGTGCCAGCACCAAGAACAGGGCTTACAATGAGCAGTTCTTC. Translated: CASTKNRAYNEQFF.

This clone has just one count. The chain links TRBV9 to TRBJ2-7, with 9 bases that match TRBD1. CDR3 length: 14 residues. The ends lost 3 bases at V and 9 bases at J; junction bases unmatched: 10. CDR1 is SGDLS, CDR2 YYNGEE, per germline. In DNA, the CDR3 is TGTGCCAGCAGCGCCGGGACAGGGTTCTGGGGGCAGTACTTC. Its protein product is CASSAGTGFWGQYF.

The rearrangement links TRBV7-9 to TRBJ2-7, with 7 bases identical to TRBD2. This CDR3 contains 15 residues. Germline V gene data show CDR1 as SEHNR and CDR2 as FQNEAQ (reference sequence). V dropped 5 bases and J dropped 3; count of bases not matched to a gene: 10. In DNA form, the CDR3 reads TGTGCCAGCAGCCGTGGGGGGGGAGGGATCTACGAGCAGTACTTC. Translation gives CASSRGGGGIYEQYF.

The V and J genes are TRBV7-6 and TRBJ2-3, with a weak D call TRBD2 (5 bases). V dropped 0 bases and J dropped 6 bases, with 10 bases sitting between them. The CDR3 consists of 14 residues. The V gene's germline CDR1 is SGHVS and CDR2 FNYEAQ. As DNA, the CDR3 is TGTGCCAGCAGCTTAGCGGGAGTTAGTGATACGCAGTATTTT. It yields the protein CASSLAGVSDTQYF.

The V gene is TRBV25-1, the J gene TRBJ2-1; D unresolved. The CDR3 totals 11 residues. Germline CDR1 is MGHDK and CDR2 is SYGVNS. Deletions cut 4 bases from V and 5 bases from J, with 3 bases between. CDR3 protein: CASSGDNEQFF. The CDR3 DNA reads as TGTGCCAGCAGTGGAGACAATGAGCAGTTCTTC.

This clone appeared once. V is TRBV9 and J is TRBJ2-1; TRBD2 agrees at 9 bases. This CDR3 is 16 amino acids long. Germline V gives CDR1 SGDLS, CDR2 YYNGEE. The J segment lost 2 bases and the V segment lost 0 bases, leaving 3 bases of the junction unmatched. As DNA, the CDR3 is TGTGCCAGCAGCGTAGCGGCTAGCGGGGCCTACAATGAGCAGTTCTTC. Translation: CASSVAASGAYNEQFF.

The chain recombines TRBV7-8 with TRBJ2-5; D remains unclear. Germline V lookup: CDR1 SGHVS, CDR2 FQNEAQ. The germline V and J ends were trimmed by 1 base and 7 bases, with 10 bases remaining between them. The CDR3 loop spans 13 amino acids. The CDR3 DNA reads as TGTGCCAGCAGCTTAGACAGCTTTCGGACCCAGTACTTC. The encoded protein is CASSLDSFRTQYF.

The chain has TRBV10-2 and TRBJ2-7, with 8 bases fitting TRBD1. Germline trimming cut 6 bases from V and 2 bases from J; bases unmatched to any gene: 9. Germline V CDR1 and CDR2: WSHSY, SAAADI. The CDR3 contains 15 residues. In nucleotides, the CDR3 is TGCGCCAGCAGGGGGACAGGCCACTTAACCTACGAGCAGTACTTC. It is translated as CASRGTGHLTYEQYF.

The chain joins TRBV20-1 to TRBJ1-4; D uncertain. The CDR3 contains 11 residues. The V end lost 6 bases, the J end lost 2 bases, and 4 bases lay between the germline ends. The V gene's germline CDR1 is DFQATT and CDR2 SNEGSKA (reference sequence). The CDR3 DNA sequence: TGCAGTGCACTCACTAATGAAAAACTGTTTTTT. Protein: CSALTNEKLFF.

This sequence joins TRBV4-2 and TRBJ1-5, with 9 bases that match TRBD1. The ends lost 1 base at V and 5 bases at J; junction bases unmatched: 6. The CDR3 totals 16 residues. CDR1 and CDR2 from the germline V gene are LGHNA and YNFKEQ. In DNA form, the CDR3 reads TGTGCCAGCAGCCAAGTAAGCTGGACAGGGGATCAGCCCCAGCATTTT. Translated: CASSQVSWTGDQPQHF.

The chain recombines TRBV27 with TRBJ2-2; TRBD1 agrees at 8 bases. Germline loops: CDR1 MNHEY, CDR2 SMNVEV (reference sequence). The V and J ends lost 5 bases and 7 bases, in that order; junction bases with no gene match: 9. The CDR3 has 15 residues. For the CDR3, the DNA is TGTGCCAGCAGTGGCAGGGGGCATAGGGGCGGGGAGCTGTTTTTT. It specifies CASSGRGHRGGELFF.

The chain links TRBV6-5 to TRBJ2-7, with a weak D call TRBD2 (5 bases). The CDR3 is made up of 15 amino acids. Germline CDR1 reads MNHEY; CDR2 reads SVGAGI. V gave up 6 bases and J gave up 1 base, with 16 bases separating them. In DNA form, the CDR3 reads TGTGCCAGCAGGCAAACTAGGGTGAATTCCTACGAGCAGTACTTC. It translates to CASRQTRVNSYEQYF.